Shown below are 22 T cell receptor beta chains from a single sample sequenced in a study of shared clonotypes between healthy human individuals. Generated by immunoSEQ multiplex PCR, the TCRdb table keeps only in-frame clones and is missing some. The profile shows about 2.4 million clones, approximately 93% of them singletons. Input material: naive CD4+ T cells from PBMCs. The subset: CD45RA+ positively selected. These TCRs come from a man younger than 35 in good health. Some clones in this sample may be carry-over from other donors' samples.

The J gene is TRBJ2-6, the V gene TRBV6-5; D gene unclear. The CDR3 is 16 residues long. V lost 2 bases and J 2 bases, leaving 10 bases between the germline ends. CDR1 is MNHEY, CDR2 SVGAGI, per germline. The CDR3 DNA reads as TGTGCCAGCAGTTACCATTTAAGCCCTGGGGCCAACGTCCTGACTTTC. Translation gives CASSYHLSPGANVLTF.

The CDR3 region is CASSSLLAGGPNEQFF. The CDR3 DNA sequence: TGTGCCAGCAGCTCTCTACTAGCGGGAGGGCCTAATGAGCAGTTCTTC. The chain recombines TRBV7-7 with TRBJ2-1; 13 positions match TRBD2. V lost 4 bases to trimming and J lost 7 bases; unmatched junction nucleotides: 7. CDR1 and CDR2 (germline): SSHAT, FNYEAQ (reference sequence). The CDR3 runs to 16 residues.

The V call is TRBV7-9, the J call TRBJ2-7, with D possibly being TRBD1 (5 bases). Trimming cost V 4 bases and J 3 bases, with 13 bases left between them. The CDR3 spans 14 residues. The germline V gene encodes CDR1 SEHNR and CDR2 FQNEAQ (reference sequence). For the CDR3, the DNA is TGTGCCAGCAGCTCTCGACAGATTCGCTACGAGCAGTACTTC. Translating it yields CASSSRQIRYEQYF.

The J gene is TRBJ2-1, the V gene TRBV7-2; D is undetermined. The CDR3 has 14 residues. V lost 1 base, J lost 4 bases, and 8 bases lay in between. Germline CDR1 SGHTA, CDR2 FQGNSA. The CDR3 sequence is CASSLVWAYNEQFF. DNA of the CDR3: TGTGCCAGCAGCTTAGTCTGGGCGTACAATGAGCAGTTCTTC. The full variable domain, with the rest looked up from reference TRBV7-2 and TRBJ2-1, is GAGVSQSPSNKVTEKGKDVELRCDPISGHTALYWYRQSLGQGLEFLIYFQGNSAPDKSGLPSDRFSAERTGGSVSTLTIQRTQQEDSAVYLCASSLVWAYNEQFFGPGTRLTVL.

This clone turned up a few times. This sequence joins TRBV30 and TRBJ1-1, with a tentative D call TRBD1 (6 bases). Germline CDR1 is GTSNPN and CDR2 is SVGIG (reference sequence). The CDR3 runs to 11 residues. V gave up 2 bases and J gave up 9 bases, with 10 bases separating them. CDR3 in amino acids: CAWSPRDKAFF. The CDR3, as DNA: TGTGCCTGGAGTCCCCGGGACAAAGCTTTCTTT.

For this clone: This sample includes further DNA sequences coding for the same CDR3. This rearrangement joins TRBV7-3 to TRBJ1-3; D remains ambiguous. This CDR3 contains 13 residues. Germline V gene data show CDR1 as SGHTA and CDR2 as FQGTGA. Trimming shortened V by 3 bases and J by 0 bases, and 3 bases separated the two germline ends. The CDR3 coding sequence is TGTGCCAGCAGCTTGAGCTCTGGAAACACCATATATTTT. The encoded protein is CASSLSSGNTIYF.

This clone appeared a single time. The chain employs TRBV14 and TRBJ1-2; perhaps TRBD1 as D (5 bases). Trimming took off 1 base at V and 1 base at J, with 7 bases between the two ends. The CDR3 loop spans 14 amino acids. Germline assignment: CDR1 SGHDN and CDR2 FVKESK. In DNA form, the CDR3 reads TGTGCCAGCAGCCAAGCCGACAGTAACTATGGCTACACCTTC. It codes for CASSQADSNYGYTF.

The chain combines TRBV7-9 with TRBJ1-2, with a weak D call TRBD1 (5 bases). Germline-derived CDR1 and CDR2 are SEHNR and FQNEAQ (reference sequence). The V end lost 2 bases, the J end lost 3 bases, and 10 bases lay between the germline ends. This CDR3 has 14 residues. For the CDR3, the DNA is TGTGCCAGCAGCTTACACGGGGGTTACTATGGCTACACCTTC. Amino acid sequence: CASSLHGGYYGYTF.

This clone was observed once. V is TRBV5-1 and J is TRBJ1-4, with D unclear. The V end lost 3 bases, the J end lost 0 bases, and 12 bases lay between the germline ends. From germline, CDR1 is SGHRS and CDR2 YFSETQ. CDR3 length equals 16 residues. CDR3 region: CASSWPVGATNEKLFF. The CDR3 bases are TGCGCCAGCAGCTGGCCCGTGGGAGCAACTAATGAAAAACTGTTTTTT.

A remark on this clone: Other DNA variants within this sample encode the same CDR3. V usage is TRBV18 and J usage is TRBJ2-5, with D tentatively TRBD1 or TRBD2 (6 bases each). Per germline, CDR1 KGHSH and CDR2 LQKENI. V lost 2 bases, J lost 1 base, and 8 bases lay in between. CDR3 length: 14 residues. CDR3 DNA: TGTGCCAGCTCACCAGGAGGGGGCCAAGAGACCCAGTACTTC. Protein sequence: CASSPGGGQETQYF.

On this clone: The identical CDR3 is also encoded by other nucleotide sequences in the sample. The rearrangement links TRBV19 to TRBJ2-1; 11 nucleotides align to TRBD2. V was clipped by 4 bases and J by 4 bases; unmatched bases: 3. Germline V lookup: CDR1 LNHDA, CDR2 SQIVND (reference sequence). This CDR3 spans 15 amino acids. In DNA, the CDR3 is TGTGCCAGTAGTACGACTAGCGGGGCATACAATGAGCAGTTCTTC. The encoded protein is CASSTTSGAYNEQFF.

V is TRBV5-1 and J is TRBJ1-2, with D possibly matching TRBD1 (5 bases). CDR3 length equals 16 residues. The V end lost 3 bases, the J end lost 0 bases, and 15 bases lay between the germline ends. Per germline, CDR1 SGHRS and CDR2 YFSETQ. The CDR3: CASSSSGAGSNYGYTF. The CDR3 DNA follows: TGCGCCAGCAGCTCCTCCGGGGCAGGGTCTAACTATGGCTACACCTTC.

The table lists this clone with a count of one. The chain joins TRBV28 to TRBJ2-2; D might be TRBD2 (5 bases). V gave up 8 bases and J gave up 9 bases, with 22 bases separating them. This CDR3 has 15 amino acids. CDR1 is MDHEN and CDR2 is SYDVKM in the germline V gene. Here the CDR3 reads CASSSRLLGSRELFF. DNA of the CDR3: TGTGCCAGCTCCTCCCGACTATTAGGTAGCCGGGAGCTGTTTTTT.

DNA for the CDR3: TGTGCCAGCAGCAAGGACGGAGCTCCCGGGACTAGCGGGAGGGGGGCCAACGTCCTGACTTTC. This translates into CASSKDGAPGTSGRGANVLTF. The gene calls are TRBV7-8 and TRBJ2-6, with TRBD2 identical over 15 bases. CDR3 length: 21 residues. Germline assignment: CDR1 SGHVS and CDR2 FQNEAQ. V shed 5 bases and J 4 bases; nucleotides not matched to a gene: 15.

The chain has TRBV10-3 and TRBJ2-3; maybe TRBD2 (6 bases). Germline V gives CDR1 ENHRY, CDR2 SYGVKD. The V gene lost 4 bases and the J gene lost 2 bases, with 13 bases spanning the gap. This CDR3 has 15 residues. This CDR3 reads CAISAGRGITDTQYF. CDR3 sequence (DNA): TGTGCCATCAGTGCCGGACGGGGGATCACAGATACGCAGTATTTT.

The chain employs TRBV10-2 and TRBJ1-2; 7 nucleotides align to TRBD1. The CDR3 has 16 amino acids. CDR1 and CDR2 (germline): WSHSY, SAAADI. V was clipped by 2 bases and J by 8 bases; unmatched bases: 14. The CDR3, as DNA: TGCGCCAGCAGTGAGAGAACACAGGGGTTTCAGGACGGCTACACCTTC. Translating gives CASSERTQGFQDGYTF.

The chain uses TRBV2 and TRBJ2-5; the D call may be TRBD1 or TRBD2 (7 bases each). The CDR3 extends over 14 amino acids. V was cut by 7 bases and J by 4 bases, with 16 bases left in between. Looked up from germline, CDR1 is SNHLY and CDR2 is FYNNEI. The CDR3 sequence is CASKRQGGGETQYF. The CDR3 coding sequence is TGTGCCAGCAAACGACAGGGAGGGGGAGAGACCCAGTACTTC. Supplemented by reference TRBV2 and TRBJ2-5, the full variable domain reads EPEVTQTPSHQVTQMGQEVILRCVPISNHLYFYWYRQILGQKVEFLVSFYNNEISEKSEIFDDQFSVERPDGSNFTLKIRSTKLEDSAMYFCASKRQGGGETQYFGPGTRLLVL.

Written as DNA, the CDR3 is TGTGCCAGCAGGGGGGGTTATAGTCAGCCCCAGCATTTT. It encodes CASRGGYSQPQHF. The chain links TRBV6-1 to TRBJ1-5; D is perhaps TRBD1 (5 bases). V lost 6 bases and J lost 6, with 12 bases in between. CDR1 and CDR2 from the germline V gene are MNHNS and SASEGT. CDR3 length: 13 amino acids.

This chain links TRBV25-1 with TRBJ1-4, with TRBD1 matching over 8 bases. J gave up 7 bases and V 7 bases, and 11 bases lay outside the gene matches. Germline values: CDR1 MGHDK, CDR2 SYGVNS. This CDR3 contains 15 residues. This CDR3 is CASTSVQGAGEKLFF. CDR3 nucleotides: TGTGCCAGCACCTCCGTGCAGGGGGCAGGTGAAAAACTGTTTTTT. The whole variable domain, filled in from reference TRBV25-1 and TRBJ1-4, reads EADIYQTPRYLVIGTGKKITLECSQTMGHDKMYWYQQDPGMELHLIHYSYGVNSTEKGDLSSESTVSRIRTEHFPLTLESARPSHTSQYLCASTSVQGAGEKLFFGSGTQLSVL.

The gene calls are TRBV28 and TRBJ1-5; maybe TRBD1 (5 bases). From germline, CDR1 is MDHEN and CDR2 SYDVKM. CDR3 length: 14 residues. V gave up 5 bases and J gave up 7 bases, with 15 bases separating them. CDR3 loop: CASSMGGGGQPQHF. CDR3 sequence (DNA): TGTGCCAGCAGTATGGGGGGGGGAGGACAGCCCCAGCATTTT.

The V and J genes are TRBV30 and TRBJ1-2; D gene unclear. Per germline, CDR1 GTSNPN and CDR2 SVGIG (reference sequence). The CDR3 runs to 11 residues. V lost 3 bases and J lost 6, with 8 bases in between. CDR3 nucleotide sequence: TGTGCCTGGAGGTCAACCCATGGCTACACCTTC. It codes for CAWRSTHGYTF.

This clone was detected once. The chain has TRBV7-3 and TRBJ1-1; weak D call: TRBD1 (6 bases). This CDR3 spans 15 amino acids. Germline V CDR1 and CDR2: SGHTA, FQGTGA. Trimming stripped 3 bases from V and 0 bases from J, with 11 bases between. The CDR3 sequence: CASSFRGGVNTEAFF. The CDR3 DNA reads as TGTGCCAGCAGCTTCAGGGGAGGGGTGAACACTGAAGCTTTCTTT.